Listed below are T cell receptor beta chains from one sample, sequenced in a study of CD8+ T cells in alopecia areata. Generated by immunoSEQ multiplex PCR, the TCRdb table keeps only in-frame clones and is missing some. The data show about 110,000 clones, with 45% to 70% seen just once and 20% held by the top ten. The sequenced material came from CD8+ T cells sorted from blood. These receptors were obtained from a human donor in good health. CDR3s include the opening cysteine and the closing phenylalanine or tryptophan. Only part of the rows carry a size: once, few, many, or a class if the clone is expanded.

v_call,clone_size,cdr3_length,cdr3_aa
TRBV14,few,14,CASSQEGAYNEQFF
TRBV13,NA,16,CASSLAGTTPDYGYTF
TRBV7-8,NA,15,CASSLTSGGYNEQFF
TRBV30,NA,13,CAWSVTEINTIYF
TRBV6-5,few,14,CASSYGWGMDTQYF
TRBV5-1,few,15,CASSLGTQYQETQYF
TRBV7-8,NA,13,CASSLGQQETQYF
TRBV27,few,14,CASSYGGLTGELFF
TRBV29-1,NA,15,CSVEDPTPSTDTQYF
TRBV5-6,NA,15,CASSSRAAGGRQTFF
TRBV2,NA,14,CAREPPGWDTEAFF
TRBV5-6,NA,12,CASSLGGQEAFF
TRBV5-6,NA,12,CASSALGVEQFF
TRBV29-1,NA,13,CSGQGRDSYEQYF
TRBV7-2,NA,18,CASSPKPVSRSSGNTIYF
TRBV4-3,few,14,CASSQDQSTDTQYF
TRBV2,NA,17,CASSESLAGDTTGELFF
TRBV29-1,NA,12,CSVEAVAGTQYF
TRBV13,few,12,CASSLGSYEQYF
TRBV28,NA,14,CASSEPGNYYEQYF
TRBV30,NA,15,CARKGLQGIYYGYTF
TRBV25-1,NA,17,CASSGTVLGQGGYEQYF
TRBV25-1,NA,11,CASSSGDGYTF
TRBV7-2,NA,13,CASSLLTTDTQYF
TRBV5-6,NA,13,CASSLYRGDIQYF
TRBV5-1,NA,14,CASKIGQVNYGYTF
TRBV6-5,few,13,CASSYVGDWGYTF
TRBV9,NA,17,CASSVVGLAGGLETQYF
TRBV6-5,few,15,CASNSEEGASYEQYF
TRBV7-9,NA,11,CASGQGETQYF
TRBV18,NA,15,CASGGPGKSMLGYTF
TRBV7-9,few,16,CASSRKSWGFQETQYF
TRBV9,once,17,CASSVFSGLGYTDTQYF
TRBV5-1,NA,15,CASSLTGTSTDTQYF
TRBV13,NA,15,CASTLLGDYNSPLHF
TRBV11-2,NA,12,CASSQTSFGGNF
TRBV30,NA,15,CAWSGDIYSNQPQHF
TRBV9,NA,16,CASSVRAGAGTDTQYF
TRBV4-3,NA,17,CASSRREGLAGINEQFF
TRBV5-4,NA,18,CASSLRGLAGGPSYEQYF
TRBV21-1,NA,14,CASSKRAGTYEQYF
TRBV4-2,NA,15,CASSQDDLVGDTQYF
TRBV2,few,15,CATSDEPGSTDTQYF
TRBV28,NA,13,CASSGGLRDEQYF
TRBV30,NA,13,CAWTYRGNTEAFF
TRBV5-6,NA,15,CASSLRTGYGQPQHF
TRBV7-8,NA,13,CASSGDGAYEQYF
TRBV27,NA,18,CASSPGGGPRGSYNEQFF
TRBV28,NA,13,CASTPDYHYEQYF
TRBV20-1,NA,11,CSARGTGELFF
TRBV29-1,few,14,CSVDRVLSTDTQYF
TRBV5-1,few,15,CASSSRQDMNTEAFF